The rows below give T cell receptor beta chains drawn from one sample of a study of T cell clusters in autoimmune cytopenias. For each CDR3 protein, TCRdb gives one entry from its re-call of the multiplex PCR reads, without DNA. The specimen's table records about 1,400 distinct CDR3 sequences. The sample comprised peripheral blood. All receptors come from a human donor with an autoimmune cytopenia or autoimmune hepatitis (not recorded which). The CDR3 runs from the conserved cysteine through the conserved F or W. Each record gives: J gene, clone size, V gene, CDR3 protein. Clone sizes are given selectively: once, few, many, or a class where the clone is expanded.

>TRBJ2-5|medium-sized|TRBV15
CATSRELIGQETQYF
>TRBJ1-1|-|TRBV5-1
CASSRMENTEAFF
>TRBJ1-1|-|TRBV5-1
CASSLFAQGAMNTEAFF
>TRBJ2-5|-|TRBV18
CASSPPRGPQETQYF
>TRBJ2-7|-|TRBV27
CASSLSQGYYEQYF
>TRBJ2-5|medium-sized|TRBV12-3/TRBV12-4
CASSPLAGGIKETQYF
>TRBJ2-5|medium-sized|TRBV19
CASIGRGQGPETQYF
>TRBJ2-3|medium-sized|TRBV20-1
CSANTGTSGGAGDTQYF
>TRBJ1-1|-|TRBV7-9
CASSQHETGNTEAFF
>TRBJ1-6|medium-sized|TRBV12-3/TRBV12-4
CASSFYNSPLHF